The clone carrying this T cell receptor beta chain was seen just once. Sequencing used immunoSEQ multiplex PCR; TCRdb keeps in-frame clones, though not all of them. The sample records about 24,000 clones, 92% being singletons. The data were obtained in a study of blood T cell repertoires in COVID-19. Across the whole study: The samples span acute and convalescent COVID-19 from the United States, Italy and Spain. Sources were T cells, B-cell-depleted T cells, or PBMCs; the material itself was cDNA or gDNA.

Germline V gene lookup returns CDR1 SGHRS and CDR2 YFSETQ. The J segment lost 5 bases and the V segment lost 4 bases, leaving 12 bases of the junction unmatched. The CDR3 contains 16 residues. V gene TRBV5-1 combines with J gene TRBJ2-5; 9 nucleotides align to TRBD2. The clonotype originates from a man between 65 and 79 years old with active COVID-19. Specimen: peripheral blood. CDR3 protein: CASSRRRGGARETQYF. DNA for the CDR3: TGCGCCAGCAGCCGGCGGCGGGGGGGCGCGAGGGAGACCCAGTACTTC.